Given below is one T cell receptor beta chain in context. The target antigen is unknown. These data originate in a study of cytomegalovirus exposure and HLA in healthy donors. Study-wide results and caveats: Roughly uniform sequencing depth across donors was assumed, possibly incorrectly.

PCR employed 60 Vbeta and 13 Jbeta primers. Data came from immunoSEQ multiplex PCR; TCRdb stores just in-frame clones and leaves some out. The sample carries under 250,000 clones, roughly three quarters recorded once. The sequencing input was PBMCs. This TCR derives from a man aged 50 to 60 in good health and CMV-seronegative.

Here the CDR3 reads CASSQGSQETQYF. CDR3 in DNA: TGCGCCAGCAGCCAAGGCAGTCAAGAGACCCAGTACTTC. The chain has TRBV4-1 and TRBJ2-5; no clear D gene. V gave up 1 base and J gave up 2 bases, with 5 bases separating them. Germline-derived CDR1 and CDR2 are MGHRA and YSYEKL. This CDR3 spans 13 amino acids.